These 17 T cell receptor beta chains were all obtained from the same sample, sequenced in a study of vaccination and CD4 T cells after COVID-19. Antigen specificity for these receptors is unknown. The study sequenced cultured CD4+ T cell DNA using the Oncomine TCR Beta short-read assay. Each CDR3 protein is one row after TCRdb ran MiXCR on the PCR reads. The data contain more than 15,000 distinct CDR3 sequences, roughly 40% of them seen just once; the ten biggest clones take up 26%. Treatment defined: roughly ten-day PBMC culture with coronavirus spike peptide pools or control peptides (ViraFEST assay). This sample comprised CD4+ T cells from blood, cultured in vitro, obtained before SARS-CoV-2 vaccination. Every receptor here comes from a human donor who had recovered from COVID-19.

The chain links TRBV6-1 to TRBJ2-2; TRBD1 aligns across 9 bases. The CDR3 length is 15 residues. Germline loops: CDR1 MNHNS, CDR2 SASEGT. J was trimmed by 5 bases and V by 4 bases; bases with no gene match: 5. CDR3 protein: CASSVTGGATGELFF. The CDR3 DNA follows: TGTGCCAGCAGTGTCACAGGGGGCGCGACCGGGGAGCTGTTTTTT.

The chain uses TRBV11-3 and TRBJ2-7, with TRBD1 matching over 9 bases. J lost 12 bases, V lost 1 base, and 7 bases had no gene match. The CDR3 length is 13 residues. The germline V gene has CDR1 SGHNT and CDR2 YENEEA. This CDR3 is CASSLAHRGPRYF. The CDR3 DNA sequence: TGTGCCAGCAGCTTAGCCCACAGGGGGCCTCGGTACTTC.

A few counts support this clonotype. J is TRBJ2-5 and V is TRBV6-1; 16 nucleotides agree with TRBD2. This CDR3 contains 17 residues. V shed 6 bases, J shed 5 bases, and the junction held 9 bases outside the gene matches. Germline values: CDR1 MNHNS, CDR2 SASEGT. CDR3 bases: TGTGCCAGCAGCCTGGGACTAGCGGGGGGGCCGGGTGAGACCCAGTACTTC. Its translation: CASSLGLAGGPGETQYF.

This clonotype counts as medium-sized. The chain combines TRBV15 with TRBJ1-1, with D uncertain. The CDR3 is 14 residues long. The germline V and J ends were trimmed by 0 bases and 2 bases, with 7 bases remaining between them. Germline V gene lookup returns CDR1 LNHNV and CDR2 YYDKDF (reference sequence). The DNA for the CDR3 is TGTGCCACCAGCAGAGATACGGCTAACACTGAAGCTTTCTTT. As protein: CATSRDTANTEAFF.

The chain recombines TRBV7-3 with TRBJ2-3; 10 positions match TRBD2. The junction had 7 bases not matched to a gene; V was cut back by 5 bases and J by 5 bases. The CDR3 is 15 amino acids. Germline CDR1 is SGHTA and CDR2 is FQGTGA. This CDR3 is CASSKSGGAVDTQYF. For the CDR3, the DNA is TGTGCCAGCAGCAAAAGCGGGGGGGCCGTAGATACGCAGTATTTT.

The CDR3 coding sequence is TGTGCCAGCAGTTATAAGCAGGACAGGGGGCCAACCGGGGAGCTGTTTTTT. Translating it yields CASSYKQDRGPTGELFF. The chain couples TRBV6-5 to TRBJ2-2; 11 nucleotides match TRBD1. CDR1 is MNHEY, CDR2 SVGAGI, per germline. Trimming took 3 bases from V and 5 from J; bases not matched to a gene: 8. The CDR3 is 17 residues long.

This clonotype turned up a few times. The chain carries TRBV12-3 or TRBV12-4 and TRBJ2-1; D not resolved. The CDR3 spans 11 residues. V was clipped by 4 bases and J by 6 bases, with 4 bases between them. The CDR3 spells CASSSFNEQFF. DNA of the CDR3: TGTGCCAGCAGTTCGTTCAATGAGCAGTTCTTC.

This clonotype was counted between two and nine times. The gene calls are TRBV7-6 and TRBJ1-1; D remains ambiguous. V shed 0 bases and J shed 2 bases, with 7 bases lying between them. This CDR3 spans 14 amino acids. From germline, CDR1 is SGHVS and CDR2 FNYEAQ. CDR3 in amino acids: CASSLAGHNTEAFF. CDR3 in DNA: TGTGCCAGCAGCTTAGCCGGGCACAACACTGAAGCTTTCTTT.

In its sample, this clonotype was seen a few times. The V gene is TRBV19, the J gene TRBJ1-6, with 7 bases matching TRBD1. The CDR3 is made up of 14 amino acids. Trimming took 7 bases from V and 10 from J; bases not matched to a gene: 10. Germline values: CDR1 LNHDA, CDR2 SQIVND (reference sequence). The CDR3 here is CASTPGEGGSPLHF. The CDR3, as DNA: TGTGCCAGTACCCCTGGAGAAGGGGGCTCACCCCTCCACTTT.

CDR3 nucleotides: TGTGCCAGCAGGGTCGGGACGGACTATGGCTACACCTTC. Translated, it gives CASRVGTDYGYTF. The chain combines TRBV6-2 or TRBV6-3 with TRBJ1-2, with a possible D match to TRBD1 (5 bases). Germline lookup yields CDR1 MNHEY and CDR2 SVGEGT. V lost 6 bases, J lost 3 bases, and 11 bases lay in between. This CDR3 is built from 13 residues.

A single count supports this clonotype. This chain joins TRBV5-6 and TRBJ1-5, with 12 bases that match TRBD1. The V gene's germline CDR1 is SGHDT and CDR2 YYEEEE. The CDR3 contains 15 residues. Trimming at V came to 3 bases and at J to 7 bases, leaving 5 bases not matched to a gene. The CDR3 reads CASSWDRGQGQPQHF. CDR3 sequence (DNA): TGTGCCAGCAGCTGGGACAGGGGGCAGGGGCAGCCCCAGCATTTT.

The rearrangement uses TRBV7-2 and TRBJ2-7; 7 positions agree with TRBD2. The CDR3 loop spans 14 amino acids. Per germline, CDR1 SGHTA and CDR2 FQGNSA. V lost 4 bases, J lost 4 bases, and 7 bases stayed unmatched. CDR3 in DNA: TGTGCCAGCAGCTCGGGAGGCTCATTTTACGAGCAGTACTTC. Its protein product is CASSSGGSFYEQYF.

This clonotype was counted only a few times. J is TRBJ1-2 and V is TRBV15, with 8 bases fitting TRBD1. This CDR3 has 14 amino acids. Germline lookup yields CDR1 LNHNV and CDR2 YYDKDF (reference sequence). V gave up 5 bases and J gave up 8 bases; unmatched junction bases: 10. The CDR3 nucleotides read TGTGCCACCAGCCCCCGACAGACAGGGGAAGGCTACACCTTC. Encoded protein: CATSPRQTGEGYTF.

Notes on this clonotype: This likely comes from a read error, as the CDR3 has no conserved phenylalanine or tryptophan at its end. V gene TRBV9 combines with J gene TRBJ2-3, with D tentatively TRBD2 (5 bases). The CDR3 runs 14 residues. Trimming cost V 1 base and J 4 bases, with 10 bases left between them. The V gene's germline CDR1 is SGDLS and CDR2 YYNGEE. The CDR3 loop is CASSVRGMADTQYL. The CDR3 nucleotides are TGTGCCAGCAGCGTACGGGGAATGGCAGATACGCAGTATCTT.

The chain is built from TRBV7-2 and TRBJ1-5; no reliable D call. Trimming pared 5 bases from V and 3 bases from J, leaving 14 bases between. Germline V gene sequence: CDR1 SGHTA, CDR2 FQGNSA. The CDR3 is made up of 15 amino acids. The CDR3 protein is CASSRTASDNQPQHF. The CDR3 region has the DNA TGTGCCAGCAGCCGGACGGCCTCGGACAATCAGCCCCAGCATTTT.

In its sample, this clonotype was seen a few times. The rearrangement links TRBV24-1 to TRBJ2-3; 14 bases agree with TRBD2. J gave up 3 bases and V 3 bases, and 1 base lay outside the gene matches. There are 16 residues in the CDR3. The germline CDR1 and CDR2 sequences are KGHDR and SFDVKD. The CDR3 loop reads CATSDRTSGGTDTQYF. CDR3 nucleotides: TGTGCCACCAGTGATCGGACTAGCGGGGGGACAGATACGCAGTATTTT.

This clonotype appeared a few times. The J gene is TRBJ1-1, the V gene TRBV19, with 7 bases that match TRBD1. CDR1 is LNHDA and CDR2 is SQIVND in the germline V gene (reference sequence). V lost 6 bases, J lost 5 bases, and 9 bases stayed unmatched. The CDR3 has 14 amino acids. DNA of the CDR3: TGTGCCAGTAGAGCGGGGAGGGGGCGAACTGAAGCTTTCTTT. This gives the protein CASRAGRGRTEAFF.